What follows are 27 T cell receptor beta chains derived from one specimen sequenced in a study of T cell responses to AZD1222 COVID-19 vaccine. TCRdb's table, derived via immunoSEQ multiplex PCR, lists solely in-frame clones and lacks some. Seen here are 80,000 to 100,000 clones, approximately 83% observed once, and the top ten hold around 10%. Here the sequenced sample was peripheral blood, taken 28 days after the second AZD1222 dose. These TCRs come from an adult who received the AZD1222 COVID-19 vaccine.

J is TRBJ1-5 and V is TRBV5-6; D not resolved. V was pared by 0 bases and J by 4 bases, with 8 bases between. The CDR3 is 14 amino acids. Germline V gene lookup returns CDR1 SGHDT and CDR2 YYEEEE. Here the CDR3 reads CASSLGQANQPQHF. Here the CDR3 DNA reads TGTGCCAGCAGCTTGGGTCAGGCTAATCAGCCCCAGCATTTT.

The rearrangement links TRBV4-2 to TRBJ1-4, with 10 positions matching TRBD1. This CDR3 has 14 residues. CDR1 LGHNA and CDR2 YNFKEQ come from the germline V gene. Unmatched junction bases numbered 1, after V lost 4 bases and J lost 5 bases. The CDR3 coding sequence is TGTGCCAGCAGCCGGACAGGGGGGAATGAAAAACTGTTTTTT. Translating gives CASSRTGGNEKLFF.

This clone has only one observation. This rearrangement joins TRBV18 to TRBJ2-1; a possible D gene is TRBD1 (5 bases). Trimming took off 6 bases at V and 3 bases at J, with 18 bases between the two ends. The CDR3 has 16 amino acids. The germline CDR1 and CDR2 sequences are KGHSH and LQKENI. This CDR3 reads CASSRTSEVGYNEQFF. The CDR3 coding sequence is TGTGCCAGCTCCCGGACATCGGAAGTTGGCTACAATGAGCAGTTCTTC.

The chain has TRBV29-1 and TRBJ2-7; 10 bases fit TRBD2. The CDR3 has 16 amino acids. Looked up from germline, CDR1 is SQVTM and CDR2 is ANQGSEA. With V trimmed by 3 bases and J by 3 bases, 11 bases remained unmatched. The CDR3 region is CSVDAGTSGNFYEQYF. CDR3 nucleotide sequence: TGCAGCGTTGACGCAGGTACTAGCGGGAATTTCTACGAGCAGTACTTC.

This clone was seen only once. The DNA for the CDR3 is TGTGCCAGTAGTAGAGGACAGGCAACAGATACGCAGTATTTT. Translated: CASSRGQATDTQYF. The chain combines TRBV19 with TRBJ2-3; 7 positions match TRBD1. From germline, CDR1 is LNHDA and CDR2 SQIVND (reference sequence). Trimming removed 4 bases from V and 3 bases from J; junction bases left unmatched: 4. CDR3 length equals 14 residues.

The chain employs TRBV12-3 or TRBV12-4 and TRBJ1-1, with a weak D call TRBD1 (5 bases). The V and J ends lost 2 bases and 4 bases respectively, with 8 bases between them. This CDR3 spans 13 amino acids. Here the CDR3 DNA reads TGTGCCAGCAGTTTAACAGGTACCACTGAAGCTTTCTTT. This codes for CASSLTGTTEAFF.

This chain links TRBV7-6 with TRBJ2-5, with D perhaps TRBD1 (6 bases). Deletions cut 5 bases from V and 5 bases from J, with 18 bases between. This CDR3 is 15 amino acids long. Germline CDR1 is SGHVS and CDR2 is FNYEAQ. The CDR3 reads CASSPLPQGDETQYF. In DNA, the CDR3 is TGTGCCAGCAGCCCTCTCCCACAGGGAGATGAGACCCAGTACTTC.

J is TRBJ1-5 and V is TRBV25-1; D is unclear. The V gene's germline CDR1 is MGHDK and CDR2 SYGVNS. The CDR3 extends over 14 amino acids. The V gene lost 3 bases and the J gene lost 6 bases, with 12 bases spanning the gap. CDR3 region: CASSDPTLAQPQHF. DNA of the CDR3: TGTGCCAGCAGTGACCCAACCCTGGCTCAGCCCCAGCATTTT.

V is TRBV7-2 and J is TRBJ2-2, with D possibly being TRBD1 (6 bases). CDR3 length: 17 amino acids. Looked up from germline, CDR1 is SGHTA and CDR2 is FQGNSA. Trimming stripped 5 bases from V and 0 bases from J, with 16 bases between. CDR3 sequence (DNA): TGTGCCAGCAGCCCCAGGGGCGCAAACGCGAACACCGGGGAGCTGTTTTTT. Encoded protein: CASSPRGANANTGELFF.

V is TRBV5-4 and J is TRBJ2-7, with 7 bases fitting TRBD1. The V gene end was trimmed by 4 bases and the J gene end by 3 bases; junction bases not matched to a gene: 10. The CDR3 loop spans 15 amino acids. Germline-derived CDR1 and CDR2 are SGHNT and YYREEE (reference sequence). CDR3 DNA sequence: TGTGCCAGCAGCACAACCGGGACAGCTTACTACGAGCAGTACTTC. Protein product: CASSTTGTAYYEQYF.

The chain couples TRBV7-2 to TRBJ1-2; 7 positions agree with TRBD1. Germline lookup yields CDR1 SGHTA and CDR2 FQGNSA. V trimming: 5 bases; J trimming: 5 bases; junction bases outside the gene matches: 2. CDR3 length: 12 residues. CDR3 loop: CASSTQGYGYTF. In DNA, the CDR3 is TGTGCCAGCAGCACACAGGGGTATGGCTACACCTTC.

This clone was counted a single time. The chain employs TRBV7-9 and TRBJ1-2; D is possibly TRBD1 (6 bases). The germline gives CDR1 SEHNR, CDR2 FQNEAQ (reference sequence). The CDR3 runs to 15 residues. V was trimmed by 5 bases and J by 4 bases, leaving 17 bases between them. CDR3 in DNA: TGTGCCAGCAGCCTAAACCCCGCCAGGGGCTATGGCTACACCTTC. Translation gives CASSLNPARGYGYTF.

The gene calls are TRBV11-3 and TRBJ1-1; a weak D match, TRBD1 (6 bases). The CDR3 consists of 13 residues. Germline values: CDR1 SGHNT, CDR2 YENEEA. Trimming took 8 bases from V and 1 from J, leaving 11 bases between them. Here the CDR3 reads CASGKGGNTEAFF. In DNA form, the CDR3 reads TGTGCCAGCGGCAAAGGGGGGAACACTGAAGCTTTCTTT.

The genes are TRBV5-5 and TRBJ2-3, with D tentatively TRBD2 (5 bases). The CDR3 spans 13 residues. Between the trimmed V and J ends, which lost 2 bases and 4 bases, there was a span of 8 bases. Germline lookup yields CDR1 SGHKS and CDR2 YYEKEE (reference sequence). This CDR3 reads CASSLVGADTQYF. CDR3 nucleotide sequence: TGTGCCAGCAGCTTAGTGGGAGCAGATACGCAGTATTTT.

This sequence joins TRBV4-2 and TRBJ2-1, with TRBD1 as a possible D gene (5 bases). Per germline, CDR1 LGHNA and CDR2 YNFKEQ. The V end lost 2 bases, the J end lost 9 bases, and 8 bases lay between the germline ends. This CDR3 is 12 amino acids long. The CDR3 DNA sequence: TGTGCCAGCAGCCAATTGGACACTGAGCAGTTCTTC. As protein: CASSQLDTEQFF.

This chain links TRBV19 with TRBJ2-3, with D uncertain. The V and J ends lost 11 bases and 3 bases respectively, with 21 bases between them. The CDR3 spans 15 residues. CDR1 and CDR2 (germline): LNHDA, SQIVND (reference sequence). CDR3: CAVGDRSIGTDTQYF. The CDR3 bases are TGTGCCGTCGGAGACCGTTCAATTGGGACAGATACGCAGTATTTT.

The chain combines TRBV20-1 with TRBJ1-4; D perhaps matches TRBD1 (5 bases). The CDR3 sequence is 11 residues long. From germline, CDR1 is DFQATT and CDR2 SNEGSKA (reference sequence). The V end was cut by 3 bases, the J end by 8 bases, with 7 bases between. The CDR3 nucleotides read TGCAGTGCTAGTAACAGGGAAAAACTGTTTTTT. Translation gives CSASNREKLFF.

CDR3 DNA sequence: TGTGCCACCAGTGATTCGGGACAGTTCACAGATACGCAGTATTTT. Protein: CATSDSGQFTDTQYF. This sequence joins TRBV24-1 and TRBJ2-3; 7 bases match TRBD1. Germline CDR1 is KGHDR and CDR2 is SFDVKD. The CDR3 is made up of 15 amino acids. The junction had 3 bases not matched to a gene; V was cut back by 2 bases and J by 2 bases.

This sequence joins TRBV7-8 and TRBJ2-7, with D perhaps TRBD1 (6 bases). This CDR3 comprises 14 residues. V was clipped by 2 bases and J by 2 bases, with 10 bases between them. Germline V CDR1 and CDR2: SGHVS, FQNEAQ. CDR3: CASSLQGSAYEQYV. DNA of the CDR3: TGTGCCAGCAGCTTACAGGGGAGTGCCTACGAGCAGTACGTC.

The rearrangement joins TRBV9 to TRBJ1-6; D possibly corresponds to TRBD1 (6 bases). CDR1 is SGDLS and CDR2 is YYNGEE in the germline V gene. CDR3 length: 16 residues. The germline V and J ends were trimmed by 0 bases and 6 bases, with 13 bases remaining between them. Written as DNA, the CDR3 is TGTGCCAGCAGCGTAGAGCACAGGGTGGGTAATTCACCCCTCCACTTT. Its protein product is CASSVEHRVGNSPLHF.

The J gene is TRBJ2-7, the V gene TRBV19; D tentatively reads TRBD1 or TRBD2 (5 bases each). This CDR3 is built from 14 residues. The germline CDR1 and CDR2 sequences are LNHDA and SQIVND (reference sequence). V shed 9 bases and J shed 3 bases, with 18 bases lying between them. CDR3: CASQTRDGYYEQYF. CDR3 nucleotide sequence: TGTGCCAGCCAGACCCGGGACGGATACTACGAGCAGTACTTC. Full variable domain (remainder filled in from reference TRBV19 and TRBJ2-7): DGGITQSPKYLFRKEGQNVTLSCEQNLNHDAMYWYRQDPGQGLRLIYYSQIVNDFQKGDIAEGYSVSREKKESFPLTVTSAQKNPTAFYLCASQTRDGYYEQYFGPGTRLTVT.

CDR3 sequence: CATSRESGLPYGYTF. CDR3 coding DNA: TGTGCCACCAGCAGGGAATCGGGGCTCCCCTATGGCTACACCTTC. This rearrangement joins TRBV15 to TRBJ1-2; D possibly corresponds to TRBD1 (5 bases). The CDR3 totals 15 residues. Between the trimmed V and J ends, which lost 3 bases and 4 bases, there was a span of 15 bases. Germline V lookup: CDR1 LNHNV, CDR2 YYDKDF (reference sequence).

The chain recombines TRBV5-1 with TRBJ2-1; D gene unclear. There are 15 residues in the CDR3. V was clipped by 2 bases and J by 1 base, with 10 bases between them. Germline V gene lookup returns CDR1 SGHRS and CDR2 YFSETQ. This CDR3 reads CASSLGTQSYNEQFF. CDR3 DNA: TGCGCCAGCAGCTTAGGCACCCAATCCTACAATGAGCAGTTCTTC.

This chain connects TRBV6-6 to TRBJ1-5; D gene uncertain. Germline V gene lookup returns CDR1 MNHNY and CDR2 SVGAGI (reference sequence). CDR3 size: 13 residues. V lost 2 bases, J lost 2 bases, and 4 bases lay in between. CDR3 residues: CASSYARNQPQHF. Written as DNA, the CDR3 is TGTGCCAGCAGTTACGCACGCAATCAGCCCCAGCATTTT.

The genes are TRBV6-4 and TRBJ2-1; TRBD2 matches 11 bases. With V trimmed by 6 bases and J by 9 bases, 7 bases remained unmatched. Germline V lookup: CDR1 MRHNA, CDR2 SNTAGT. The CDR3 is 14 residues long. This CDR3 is CASSLTSGKGEQFF. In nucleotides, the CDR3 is TGTGCCAGCAGCCTGACTAGCGGGAAGGGTGAGCAGTTCTTC.

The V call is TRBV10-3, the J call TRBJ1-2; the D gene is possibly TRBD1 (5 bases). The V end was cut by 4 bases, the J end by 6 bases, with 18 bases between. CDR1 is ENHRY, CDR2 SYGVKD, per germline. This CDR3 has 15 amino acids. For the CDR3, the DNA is TGTGCCATCAGTGCTACAGGAATTGTAAACGATGGCTACACCTTC. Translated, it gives CAISATGIVNDGYTF.

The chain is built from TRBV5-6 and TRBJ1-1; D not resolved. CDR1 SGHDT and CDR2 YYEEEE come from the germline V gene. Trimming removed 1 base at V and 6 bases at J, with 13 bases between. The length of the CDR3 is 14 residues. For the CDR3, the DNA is TGTGCCAGCAGCTTGCGGATGTCTGGGGCTGAAGCTTTCTTT. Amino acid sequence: CASSLRMSGAEAFF.